A selection of T cell receptor beta chains follows, all from one sample in a study of early T cells in non-severe SARS-CoV-2 infection. TCRdb re-analysed the 5' RACE reads in MiXCR, keeping a single row per CDR3 protein. The table lists under 85,000 distinct CDR3 sequences, roughly a tenth of them singletons, with 5.5% to 7% in the top ten. Sequencing input: whole blood. The receptors shown here come from an adult who was a healthcare worker with PCR-confirmed SARS-CoV-2 infection or an uninfected control (not recorded which). The CDR3 runs from the conserved cysteine through the conserved F or W. Each record gives: V gene, J gene, clone size, D gene, CDR3 length, CDR3 protein, CDR3 DNA. D genes are given only for firm matches. For some rows the clone size is stated as once, few or many, or as a class when expanded; others skip it.

V: TRBV4-3
J: TRBJ2-3
size: -
D: TRBD2
length: 19
CDR3: CASSQDVGAGGGGTDTQYF
DNA: TGCGCCAGCAGCCAAGATGTGGGAGCGGGAGGTGGGGGCACAGATACGCAGTATTTT

V: TRBV7-2
J: TRBJ1-2
size: many
D: -
length: 13
CDR3: CASSLIRSGGYTF
DNA: TGTGCCAGCAGCTTAATAAGGAGTGGGGGCTACACCTTC

V: TRBV7-8
J: TRBJ2-3
size: -
D: TRBD1
length: 16
CDR3: CASSLVPTGGRPAQYF
DNA: TGTGCCAGCAGCTTAGTCCCGACAGGGGGGCGCCCAGCGCAGTATTTT

V: TRBV10-2
J: TRBJ2-2
size: few
D: TRBD2
length: 14
CDR3: CASSEAGGTGELFF
DNA: TGCGCCAGCAGTGAAGCCGGGGGGACCGGGGAGCTGTTTTTT

V: TRBV29-1
J: TRBJ2-1
size: few
D: -
length: 13
CDR3: CSVEGTADNEQFF
DNA: TGCAGCGTTGAGGGGACGGCAGACAATGAGCAGTTCTTC

V: TRBV10-3
J: TRBJ2-3
size: many
D: -
length: 15
CDR3: CAISDPTRDADTQYF
DNA: TGTGCCATCAGTGACCCGACGAGGGATGCAGATACGCAGTATTTT

V: TRBV11-2
J: TRBJ2-3
size: many
D: -
length: 12
CDR3: CASSPSRGTQYF
DNA: TGTGCCAGCAGCCCGTCGCGAGGAACGCAGTATTTT

V: TRBV7-2
J: TRBJ2-1
size: -
D: TRBD1
length: 15
CDR3: CASSFDRAGHNEQFF
DNA: TGTGCCAGCAGTTTTGACAGGGCGGGTCACAATGAGCAGTTCTTC

V: TRBV11-2
J: TRBJ2-7
size: once
D: -
length: 14
CDR3: CASSHGGQSYEQYF
DNA: TGTGCCAGCAGCCACGGGGGACAAAGCTACGAGCAGTACTTC

V: TRBV4-3
J: TRBJ2-3
size: many
D: -
length: 17
CDR3: CASSVEAQVYNKDTQYF
DNA: TGCGCCAGCAGCGTAGAGGCCCAGGTCTACAACAAAGATACGCAGTATTTT

V: TRBV9
J: TRBJ2-2
size: few
D: -
length: 14
CDR3: CASSASDPPRELFF
DNA: TGTGCCAGCAGCGCCTCGGACCCGCCCCGGGAGCTGTTTTTT

V: TRBV29-1
J: TRBJ1-1
size: few
D: TRBD1
length: 13
CDR3: CSVGAGGISEAFF
DNA: TGCAGCGTTGGAGCAGGGGGCATCTCTGAAGCTTTCTTT

V: TRBV15
J: TRBJ2-6
size: -
D: -
length: 13
CDR3: CATSTSGANVLTF
DNA: TGTGCCACCAGCACCTCTGGGGCCAACGTCCTGACTTTC

V: TRBV2
J: TRBJ2-7
size: many
D: TRBD1
length: 12
CDR3: CASRSGGKEQYF
DNA: TGTGCCAGCAGGTCAGGGGGCAAAGAGCAGTACTTC

V: TRBV5-1
J: TRBJ1-2
size: many
D: -
length: 14
CDR3: CASSRGTVNYGYTF
DNA: TGCGCCAGCAGCCGCGGGACGGTTAACTATGGCTACACCTTC

V: TRBV5-1
J: TRBJ1-1
size: -
D: -
length: 14
CDR3: CASSFQAVGTEAFF
DNA: TGCGCCAGCAGCTTCCAGGCCGTTGGTACTGAAGCTTTCTTT

V: TRBV19
J: TRBJ2-5
size: once
D: -
length: 11
CDR3: CASSFGRTQYF
DNA: TGTGCCAGTAGTTTCGGGAGGACCCAGTACTTC

V: TRBV5-6
J: TRBJ2-7
size: many
D: TRBD1
length: 13
CDR3: CASSWDRTGEQYF
DNA: TGTGCCAGCAGCTGGGACAGGACGGGGGAGCAGTACTTC

V: TRBV20-1
J: TRBJ2-7
size: many
D: -
length: 13
CDR3: CSAGTGTSYEQYF
DNA: TGCAGTGCTGGGACTGGGACCTCCTACGAGCAGTACTTC

V: TRBV9
J: TRBJ2-3
size: many
D: TRBD2
length: 16
CDR3: CASSVVAGGDVGTQYF
DNA: TGTGCCAGCAGCGTAGTAGCGGGAGGAGACGTCGGTACGCAGTATTTT

V: TRBV3-1
J: TRBJ2-2
size: -
D: -
length: 13
CDR3: CASSLAAGGELFF
DNA: TGTGCCAGCAGCCTTGCGGCGGGCGGGGAGCTGTTTTTT

V: TRBV30
J: TRBJ2-1
size: few
D: -
length: 13
CDR3: CAWSVSSDVEQFF
DNA: TGTGCCTGGAGTGTAAGTTCGGACGTTGAGCAGTTCTTC

V: TRBV6-6
J: TRBJ1-1
size: few
D: TRBD1
length: 16
CDR3: CASRPGTGGGSTEAFF
DNA: TGTGCCAGCAGGCCCGGGACAGGGGGAGGGAGCACTGAAGCTTTCTTT

V: TRBV6-2/TRBV6-3
J: TRBJ1-1
size: -
D: -
length: 11
CDR3: CASTDLDQAFF
DNA: TGTGCCAGCACCGACCTAGACCAAGCTTTCTTT

V: TRBV14
J: TRBJ2-1
size: few
D: -
length: 15
CDR3: CASSTLAGSYNEQFF
DNA: TGTGCCAGCAGTACGCTAGCAGGCTCCTACAATGAGCAGTTCTTC

V: TRBV20-1
J: TRBJ2-3
size: many
D: -
length: 14
CDR3: CSARMSPGTDTQYF
DNA: TGCAGTGCTAGAATGAGTCCCGGCACAGATACGCAGTATTTT

V: TRBV5-1
J: TRBJ2-7
size: -
D: TRBD2
length: 14
CDR3: CASSSQGGRAEQYF
DNA: TGCGCCAGCAGCTCCCAGGGAGGGAGGGCCGAGCAGTACTTC